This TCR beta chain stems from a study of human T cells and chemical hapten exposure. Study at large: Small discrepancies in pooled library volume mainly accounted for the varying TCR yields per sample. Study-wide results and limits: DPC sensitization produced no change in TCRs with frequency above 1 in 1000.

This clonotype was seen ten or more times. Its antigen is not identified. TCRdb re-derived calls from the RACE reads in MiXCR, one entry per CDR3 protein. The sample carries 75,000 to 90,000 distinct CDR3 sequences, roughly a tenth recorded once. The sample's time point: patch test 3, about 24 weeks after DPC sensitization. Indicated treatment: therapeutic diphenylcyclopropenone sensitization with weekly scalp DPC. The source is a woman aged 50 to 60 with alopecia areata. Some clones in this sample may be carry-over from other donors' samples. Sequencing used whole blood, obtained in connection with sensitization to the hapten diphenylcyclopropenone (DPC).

CDR3 coding DNA: TGCAGTGCCCAGGGGGTGTCTGGAAACACCATATATTTT. Encoded protein: CSAQGVSGNTIYF. This chain joins TRBV20-1 and TRBJ1-3; 7 nucleotides agree with TRBD1. The length of the CDR3 is 13 residues. Germline V gene data show CDR1 as DFQATT and CDR2 as SNEGSKA (reference sequence). Unmatched junction bases numbered 3, after V lost 6 bases and J lost 1 base.